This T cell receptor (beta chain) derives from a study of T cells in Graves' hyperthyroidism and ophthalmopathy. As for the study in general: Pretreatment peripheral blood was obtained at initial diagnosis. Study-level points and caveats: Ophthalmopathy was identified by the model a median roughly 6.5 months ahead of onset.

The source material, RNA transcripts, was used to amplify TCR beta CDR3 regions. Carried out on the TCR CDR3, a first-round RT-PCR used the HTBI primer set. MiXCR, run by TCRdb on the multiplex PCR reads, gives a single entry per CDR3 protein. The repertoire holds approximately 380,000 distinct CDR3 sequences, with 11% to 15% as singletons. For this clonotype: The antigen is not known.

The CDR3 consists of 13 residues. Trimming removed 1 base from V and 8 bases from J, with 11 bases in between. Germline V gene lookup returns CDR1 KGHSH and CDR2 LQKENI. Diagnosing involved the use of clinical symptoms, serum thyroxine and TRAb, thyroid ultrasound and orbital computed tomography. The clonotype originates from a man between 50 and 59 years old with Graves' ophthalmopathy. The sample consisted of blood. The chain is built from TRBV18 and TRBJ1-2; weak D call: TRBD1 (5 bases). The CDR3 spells CASSPREWDGYTF. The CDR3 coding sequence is TGTGCCAGCTCACCACGGGAATGGGACGGCTACACCTTC.